This TCR beta chain appears in the sequencing data of a study of blood T cell repertoires in COVID-19. Whole-study context: Researchers got acute and convalescent COVID-19 samples from the United States, Italy and Spain. PBMCs, B-cell-depleted T cells, or T cells provided the cDNA or gDNA that made up the material.

As handled by the study authors: Amplifying reference gene primers gave estimates of nucleated cell counts. The method was immunoSEQ multiplex PCR; TCRdb's version includes in-frame clones alone and lacks a portion of them. V and J calls and clone size are copied from that table; D and trimming were computed from the DNA. The repertoire holds hundreds of thousands of clones, with roughly 89% as singletons. The V and J ends lost 3 bases and 5 bases, in that order; junction bases with no gene match: 8. The CDR3 sequence is 15 residues long. Per the germline V gene, CDR1 is LGHDT and CDR2 is YNNKEL (reference sequence). It was during active infection that Seattle patients were enrolled and then longitudinally followed.

The TCR originated in a young man with COVID-19, enrolled during active disease. This chain uses TRBV3-1 (or the pseudogene TRBV3-2) with TRBJ2-7; TRBD1 matches 9 bases. The sample consisted of peripheral blood. CDR3 DNA sequence: TGTGCCAGCAGCCATCGGGGACAGGGTTTCGACGAGCAGTACTTC. Its protein is CASSHRGQGFDEQYF.